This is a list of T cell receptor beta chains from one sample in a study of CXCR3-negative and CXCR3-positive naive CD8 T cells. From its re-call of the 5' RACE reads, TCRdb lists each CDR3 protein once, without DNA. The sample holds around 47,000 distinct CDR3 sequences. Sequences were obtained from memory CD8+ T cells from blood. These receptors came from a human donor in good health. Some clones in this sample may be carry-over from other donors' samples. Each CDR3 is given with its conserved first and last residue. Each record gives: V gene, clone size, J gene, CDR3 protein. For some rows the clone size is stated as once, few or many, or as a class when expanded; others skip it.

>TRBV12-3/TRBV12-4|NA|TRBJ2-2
CASGRRDFFTGELFF
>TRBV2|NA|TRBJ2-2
CASRTSGAAGELFF
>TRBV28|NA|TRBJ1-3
CASRSGDNGDTIYF
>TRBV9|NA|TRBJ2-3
CASSVGPSDTQYF
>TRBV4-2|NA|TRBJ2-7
CASSQGGSLSYEQYF
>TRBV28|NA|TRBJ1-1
CASSLSYTEAFF
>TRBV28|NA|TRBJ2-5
CAEGTSGGQETQYF
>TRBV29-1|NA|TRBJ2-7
CSVRTGETYEQYF
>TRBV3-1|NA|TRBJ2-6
CASSQGPGQDTSGANVLTF
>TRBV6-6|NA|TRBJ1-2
CASSYSWQGDGYTF
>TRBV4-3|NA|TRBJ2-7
CASSQDASGGNEQYF
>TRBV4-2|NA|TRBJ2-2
CATRRLAGDSGELFF
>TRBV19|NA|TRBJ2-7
CASGTASPYEQYF
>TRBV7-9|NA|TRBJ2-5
CASSFLASPASEYF
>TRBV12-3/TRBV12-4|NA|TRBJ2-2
CASSYGDLAGVAVGELFF
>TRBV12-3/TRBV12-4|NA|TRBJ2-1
CASSLAFGTGVNEQFF
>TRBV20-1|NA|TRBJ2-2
CSARDLAVTGELFF
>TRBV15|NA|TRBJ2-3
CATSRRGGTDTQYF
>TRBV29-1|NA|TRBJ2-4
CSVIQGNIQYF
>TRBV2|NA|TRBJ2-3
CASSEASTSGYTDTQYF
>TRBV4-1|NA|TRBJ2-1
CASSQGQGANNEQFF
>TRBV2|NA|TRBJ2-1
CASRGGRYNEQFF
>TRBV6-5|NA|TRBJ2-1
CASSYSSYESNEQFF
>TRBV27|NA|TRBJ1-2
CASGDWAGYTF
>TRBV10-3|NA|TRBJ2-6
CAISESGGSGANVLTF
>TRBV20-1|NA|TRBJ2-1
CSATVGDQGVHTNEQFF
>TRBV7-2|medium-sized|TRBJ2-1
CASSDVRRSYNEQFF
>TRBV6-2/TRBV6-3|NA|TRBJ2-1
CASSPRPLAGGQSSYNEQFF